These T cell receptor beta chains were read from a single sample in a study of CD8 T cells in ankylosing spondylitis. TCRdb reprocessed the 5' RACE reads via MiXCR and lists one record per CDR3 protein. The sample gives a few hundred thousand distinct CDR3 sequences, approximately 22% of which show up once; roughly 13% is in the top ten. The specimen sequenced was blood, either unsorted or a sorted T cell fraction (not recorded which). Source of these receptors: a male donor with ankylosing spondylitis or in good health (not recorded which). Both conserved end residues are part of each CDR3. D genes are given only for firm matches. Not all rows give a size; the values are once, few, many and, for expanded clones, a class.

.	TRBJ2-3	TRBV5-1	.	TGCGCCAGCAGCTTGTCGCGGGGTCGGGGCACAGATACGCAGTATTTT	CASSLSRGRGTDTQYF
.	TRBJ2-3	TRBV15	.	TGTGCCACCAGCAGAGTAAGGGGGGTCGCAGATACGCAGTATTTT	CATSRVRGVADTQYF
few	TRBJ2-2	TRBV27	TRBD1	TGTGCCAGCAGTTCCTGGACAGGGGGCACCGGGGAGCTGTTTTTT	CASSSWTGGTGELFF
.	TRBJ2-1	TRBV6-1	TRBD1	TGTGCCAGCAGTGCCTGGGACAGGGGTTTAGGGCTTGAGCAGTTCTTC	CASSAWDRGLGLEQFF
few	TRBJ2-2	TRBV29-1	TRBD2	TGCAGCGTTGTGGCCACAGGGCCCGGGACTAGCGGGGGGAAGAACACCGGGGAGCTGTTTTTT	CSVVATGPGTSGGKNTGELFF
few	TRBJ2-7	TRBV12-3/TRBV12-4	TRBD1	TGTGCCAGCAGCAGACAGGGGTATGAGGAGCAGTACTTC	CASSRQGYEEQYF
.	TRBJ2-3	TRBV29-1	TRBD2	TGCAGCGTTGAAGATCTCTCTAGCGGGGGCACAGATACGCAGTATTTT	CSVEDLSSGGTDTQYF
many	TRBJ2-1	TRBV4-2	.	TGTGCCAGCAGCCAAGATTTGAACAGAAACAATGAGCAGTTCTTC	CASSQDLNRNNEQFF
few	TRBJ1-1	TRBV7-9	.	TGTGCCAGCAGCGAGCCCCTGCAAGCTTTCTTT	CASSEPLQAFF
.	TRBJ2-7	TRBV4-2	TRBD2	TGTGCCAGCAGCCAAGATCTGGCGGGGGCCTACGAGCAGTACTTC	CASSQDLAGAYEQYF
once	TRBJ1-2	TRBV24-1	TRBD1	TGTGCCACCAGTGATTTCGACAGGGAGGACGGCTACACCTTC	CATSDFDREDGYTF
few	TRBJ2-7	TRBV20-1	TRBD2	TGCAGTGCCCAAACACTAGCGGGGGGACTTGTAGGCTCCTACGAGCAGTACTTC	CSAQTLAGGLVGSYEQYF
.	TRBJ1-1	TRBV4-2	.	TGTGCCAGCAGCCAAGCCCCAGGGGTGAACACTGAAGCTTTCTTT	CASSQAPGVNTEAFF
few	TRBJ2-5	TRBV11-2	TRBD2	TGTGCCAGCAGCTTGTGGAGCGGGGGGGCGGGGGAGACCCAGTACTTC	CASSLWSGGAGETQYF
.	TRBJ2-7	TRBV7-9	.	TGTGCCAGCAGCACTGACGGCCCCTACGAGCAGTACTTC	CASSTDGPYEQYF
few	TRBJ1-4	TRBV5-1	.	TGCGCCAGCACCCCCGTGGGGCGCAGGGAAGAAGAAAAACTGTTTTTT	CASTPVGRREEEKLFF
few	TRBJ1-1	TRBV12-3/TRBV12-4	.	TGTGCCAGCAGTTTAGCCACAGGATACACTGAAGCTTTCTTT	CASSLATGYTEAFF
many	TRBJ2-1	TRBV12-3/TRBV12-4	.	TGTGCCAGCACCGAGGACAGTTCCTACAATGAGCAGTTCTTC	CASTEDSSYNEQFF
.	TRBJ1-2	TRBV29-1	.	TGCAGCGTTGTCGACAGCCTCGCGCGCTACACCTTC	CSVVDSLARYTF
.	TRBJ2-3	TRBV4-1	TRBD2	TGCGCCAGCAGCCGTATAGCGGGGGTCACAGATACGCAGTATTTT	CASSRIAGVTDTQYF
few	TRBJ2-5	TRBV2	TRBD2	TGTGCCAGCGCCCAGCGGGGCCAAGAGACCCAGTACTTC	CASAQRGQETQYF
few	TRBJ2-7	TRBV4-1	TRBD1	TGCGCCAGCAGCCAAGGCGGTACAGGGGCATTCTACGAGCAGTACTTC	CASSQGGTGAFYEQYF
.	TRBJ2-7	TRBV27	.	TGTGCCAGCAGTCAACAGCGGGTGGACTCCTACGAGCAGTACTTC	CASSQQRVDSYEQYF
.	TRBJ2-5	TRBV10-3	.	TGTGCCATCAGTGAGGTAGGCGGTCAGGAGACCCAGTACTTC	CAISEVGGQETQYF
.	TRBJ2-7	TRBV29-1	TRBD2	TGCAGCGTTGAAGATAGCGGGATCTCCTACGAGCAGTACTTC	CSVEDSGISYEQYF
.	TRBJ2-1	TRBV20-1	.	TGCAGTGCTAAAGATAGGGGACCCTCGGGAAATGAGCAGTTCTTC	CSAKDRGPSGNEQFF
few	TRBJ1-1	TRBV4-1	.	TGCGCCAGCAGCCAGGAGGCCTTTGGGAACACTGAAGCTTTCTTT	CASSQEAFGNTEAFF
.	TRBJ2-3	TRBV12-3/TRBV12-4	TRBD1	TGTGCCAGCAGGCTTCCCGGGACAGGGACCACAGATACGCAGTATTTT	CASRLPGTGTTDTQYF
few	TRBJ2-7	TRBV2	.	TGTGCCAGCAGTCCACAGACAGTCTCCTACGAGCAGTACTTC	CASSPQTVSYEQYF
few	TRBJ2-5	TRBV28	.	TGTGCCAGCAACCCCCGGACCTCGAAGCGGGAGACCCAGTACTTC	CASNPRTSKRETQYF
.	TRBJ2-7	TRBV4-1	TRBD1	TGCGCCAGCAGCCAACTCGGGACAGCCTACGAGCAGTACTTC	CASSQLGTAYEQYF
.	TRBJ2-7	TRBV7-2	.	TGTGCCAGCAGCATGACCTACGAGCAGTACTTC	CASSMTYEQYF
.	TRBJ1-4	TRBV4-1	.	TGCGCCAGCAGCTTCGGGTCATTAAATGAAGAACTGTTTTTT	CASSFGSLNEELFF
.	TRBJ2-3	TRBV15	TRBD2	TGTGCCACCAGCAGAGAGGGACTAGCGGGGAACACGTATTTT	CATSREGLAGNTYF
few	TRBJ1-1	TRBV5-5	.	TGTGCCAGCAGCGGGAACGGGATCGGGACTGAAGCTTTCTTT	CASSGNGIGTEAFF
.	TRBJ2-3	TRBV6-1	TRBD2	TGTGCCAGCAGTGAAGGGAGCGGGGGGGCCGGAGATACGCAGTATTTT	CASSEGSGGAGDTQYF
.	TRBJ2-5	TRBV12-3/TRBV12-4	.	TGTGCCAGCAGTCGCGGGCTGGTAGAGACCCAGTACTTC	CASSRGLVETQYF
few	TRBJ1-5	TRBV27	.	TGTGCCAGCAGCCTAACGAGGTATAGCAATCAGCCCCAGCATTTT	CASSLTRYSNQPQHF
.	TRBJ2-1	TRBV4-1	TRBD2	TGCGCCAGCAGCCAAGCCCCTAGCGGGGGGATCTACAATGAGCAGTTCTTC	CASSQAPSGGIYNEQFF
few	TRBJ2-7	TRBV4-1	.	TGCGCCAGCAGCCAAGTTTCCGGGGCCTCCTACGAGCAGTACTTC	CASSQVSGASYEQYF
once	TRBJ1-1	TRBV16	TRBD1	TGTGCCAGCAGCCCAGGAGGGGGCTCAATCGAGAACACTGAAGCTTTCTTT	CASSPGGGSIENTEAFF
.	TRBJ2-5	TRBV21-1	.	TGCGGGCAGGTCCAAGAGACCCAGTACTTC	CGQVQETQYF
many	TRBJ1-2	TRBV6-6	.	TGTGCCAGCAGTTCGAGGGCCGGGTATGGCTACACCTTC	CASSSRAGYGYTF
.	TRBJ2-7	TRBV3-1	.	TGTGCCAGCAGCCAAGTTCAGACTCCCTCCTACGAGCAGTACTTC	CASSQVQTPSYEQYF
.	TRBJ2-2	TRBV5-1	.	TGCGCCAGCAGCTTGTACGGTCTAGTCGAGGCCGGGGAGCTGTTTTTT	CASSLYGLVEAGELFF